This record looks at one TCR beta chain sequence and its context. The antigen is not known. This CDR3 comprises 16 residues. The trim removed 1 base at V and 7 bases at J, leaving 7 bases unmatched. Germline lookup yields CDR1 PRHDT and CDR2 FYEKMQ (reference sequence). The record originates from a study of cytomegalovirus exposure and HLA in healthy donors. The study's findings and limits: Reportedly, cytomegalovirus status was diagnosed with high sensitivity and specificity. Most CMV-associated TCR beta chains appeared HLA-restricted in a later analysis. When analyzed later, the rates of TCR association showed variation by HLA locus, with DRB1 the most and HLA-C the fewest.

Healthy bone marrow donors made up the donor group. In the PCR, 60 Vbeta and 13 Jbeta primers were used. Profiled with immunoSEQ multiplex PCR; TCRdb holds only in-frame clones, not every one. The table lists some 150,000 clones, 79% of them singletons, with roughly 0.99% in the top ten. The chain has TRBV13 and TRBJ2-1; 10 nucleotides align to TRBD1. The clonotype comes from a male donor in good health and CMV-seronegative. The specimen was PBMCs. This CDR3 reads CASSLERQGARNEQFF. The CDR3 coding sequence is TGTGCCAGCAGCTTAGAAAGACAGGGGGCTCGAAATGAGCAGTTCTTC.